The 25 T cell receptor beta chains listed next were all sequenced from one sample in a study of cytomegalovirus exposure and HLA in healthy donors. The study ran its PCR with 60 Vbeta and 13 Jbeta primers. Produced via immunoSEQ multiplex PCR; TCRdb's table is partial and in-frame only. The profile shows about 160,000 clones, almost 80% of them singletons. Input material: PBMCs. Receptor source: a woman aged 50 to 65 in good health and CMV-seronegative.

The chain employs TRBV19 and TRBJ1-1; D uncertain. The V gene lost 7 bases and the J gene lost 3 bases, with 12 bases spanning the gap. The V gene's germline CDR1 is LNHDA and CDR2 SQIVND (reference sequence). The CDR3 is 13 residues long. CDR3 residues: CASNSPRDTEAFF. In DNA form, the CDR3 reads TGTGCCAGTAACAGCCCGAGGGACACTGAAGCTTTCTTT. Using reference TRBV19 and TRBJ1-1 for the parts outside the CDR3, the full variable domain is DGGITQSPKYLFRKEGQNVTLSCEQNLNHDAMYWYRQDPGQGLRLIYYSQIVNDFQKGDIAEGYSVSREKKESFPLTVTSAQKNPTAFYLCASNSPRDTEAFFGQGTRLTVV.

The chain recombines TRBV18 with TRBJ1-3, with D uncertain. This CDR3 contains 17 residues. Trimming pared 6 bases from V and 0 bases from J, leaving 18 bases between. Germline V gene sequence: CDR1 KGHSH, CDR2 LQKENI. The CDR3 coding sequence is TGTGCCAGCTCCTTCACAAGCTCGGGGAGCTCTGGAAACACCATATATTTT. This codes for CASSFTSSGSSGNTIYF.

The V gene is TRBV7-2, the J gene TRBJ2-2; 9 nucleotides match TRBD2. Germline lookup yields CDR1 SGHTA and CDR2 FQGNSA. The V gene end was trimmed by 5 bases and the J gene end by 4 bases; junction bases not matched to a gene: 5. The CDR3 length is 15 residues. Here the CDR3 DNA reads TGTGCCAGCAGCCGGACTAGCGTGGGCACCGGGGAGCTGTTTTTT. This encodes CASSRTSVGTGELFF.

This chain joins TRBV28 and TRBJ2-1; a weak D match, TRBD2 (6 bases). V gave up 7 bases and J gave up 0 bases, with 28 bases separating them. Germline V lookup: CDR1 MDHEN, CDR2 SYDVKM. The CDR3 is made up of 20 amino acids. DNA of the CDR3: TGTGCCAGCACCGCTTGGGCGGGACGCAGCAAGGACGGCTCCTACAATGAGCAGTTCTTC. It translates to CASTAWAGRSKDGSYNEQFF.

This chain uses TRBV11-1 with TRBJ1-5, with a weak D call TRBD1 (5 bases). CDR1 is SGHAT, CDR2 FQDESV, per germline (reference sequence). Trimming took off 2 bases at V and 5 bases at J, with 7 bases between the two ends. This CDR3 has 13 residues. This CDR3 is CASSLQGDQPQHF. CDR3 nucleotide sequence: TGTGCCAGCAGCTTACAGGGTGATCAGCCCCAGCATTTT.

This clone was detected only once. DNA of the CDR3: TGTGCCAGCAGCATGGACAGGGGGACCTACAATGAGCAGTTCTTC. Encoded protein: CASSMDRGTYNEQFF. V gene TRBV7-2 combines with J gene TRBJ2-1, with TRBD1 matching over 10 bases. This CDR3 has 15 amino acids. V gave up 5 bases and J gave up 2 bases; unmatched junction bases: 3. From germline, CDR1 is SGHTA and CDR2 FQGNSA.

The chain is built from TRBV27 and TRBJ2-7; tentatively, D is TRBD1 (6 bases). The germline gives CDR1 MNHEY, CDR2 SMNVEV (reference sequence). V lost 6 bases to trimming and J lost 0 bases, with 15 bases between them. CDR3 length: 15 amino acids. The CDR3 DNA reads TGTGCCAGCAGCTTGAGGGACACCCTCTCCTACGAGCAGTACTTC. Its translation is CASSLRDTLSYEQYF.

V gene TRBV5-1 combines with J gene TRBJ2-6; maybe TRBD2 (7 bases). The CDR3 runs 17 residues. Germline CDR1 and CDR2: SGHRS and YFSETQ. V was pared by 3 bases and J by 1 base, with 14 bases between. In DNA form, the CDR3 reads TGCGCCAGCAGCTCGGACGGGGGGCAATCTGGGGCCAACGTCCTGACTTTC. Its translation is CASSSDGGQSGANVLTF.

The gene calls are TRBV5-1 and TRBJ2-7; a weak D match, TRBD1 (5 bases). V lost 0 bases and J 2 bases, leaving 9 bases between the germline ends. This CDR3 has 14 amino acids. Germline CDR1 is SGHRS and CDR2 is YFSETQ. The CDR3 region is CASSLEGMAYEQYF. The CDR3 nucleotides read TGCGCCAGCAGCTTGGAGGGGATGGCCTACGAGCAGTACTTC.

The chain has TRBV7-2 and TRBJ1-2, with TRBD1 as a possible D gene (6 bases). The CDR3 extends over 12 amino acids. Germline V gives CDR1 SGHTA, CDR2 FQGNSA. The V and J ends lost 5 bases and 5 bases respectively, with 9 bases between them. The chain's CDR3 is CASSRTVYGYTF. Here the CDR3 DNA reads TGTGCCAGCAGCCGGACAGTTTATGGCTACACCTTC.

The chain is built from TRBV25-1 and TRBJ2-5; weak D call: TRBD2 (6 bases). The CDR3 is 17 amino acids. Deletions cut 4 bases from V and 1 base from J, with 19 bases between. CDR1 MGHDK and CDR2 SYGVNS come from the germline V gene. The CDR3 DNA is TGTGCCAGCAGTGGAATTCTCTTAGCGGCACCCCAAGAGACCCAGTACTTC. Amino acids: CASSGILLAAPQETQYF.

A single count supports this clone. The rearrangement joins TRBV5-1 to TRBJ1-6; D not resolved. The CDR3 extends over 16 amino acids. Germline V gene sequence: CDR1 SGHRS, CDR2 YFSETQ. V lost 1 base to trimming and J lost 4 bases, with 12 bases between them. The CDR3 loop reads CASSLPGAEYNSPLHF. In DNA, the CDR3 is TGCGCCAGCAGCTTGCCCGGAGCCGAATATAATTCACCCCTCCACTTT.

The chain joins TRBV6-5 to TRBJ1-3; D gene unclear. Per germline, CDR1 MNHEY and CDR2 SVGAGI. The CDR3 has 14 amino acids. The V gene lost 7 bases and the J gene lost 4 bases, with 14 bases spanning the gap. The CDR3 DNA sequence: TGTGCCAGCATCCCGAGGGCAAGAGGAAACACCATATATTTT. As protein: CASIPRARGNTIYF.

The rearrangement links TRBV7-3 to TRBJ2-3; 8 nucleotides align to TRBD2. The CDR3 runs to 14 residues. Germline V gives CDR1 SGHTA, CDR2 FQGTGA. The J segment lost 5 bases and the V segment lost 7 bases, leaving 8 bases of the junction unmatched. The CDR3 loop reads CASTQAGAQDTQYF. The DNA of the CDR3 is TGTGCCAGCACCCAAGCGGGAGCTCAAGATACGCAGTATTTT. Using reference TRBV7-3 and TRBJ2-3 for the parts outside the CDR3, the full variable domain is GAGVSQTPSNKVTEKGKYVELRCDPISGHTALYWYRQSLGQGPEFLIYFQGTGAADDSGLPNDRFFAVRPEGSVSTLKIQRTERGDSAVYLCASTQAGAQDTQYFGPGTRLTVL.

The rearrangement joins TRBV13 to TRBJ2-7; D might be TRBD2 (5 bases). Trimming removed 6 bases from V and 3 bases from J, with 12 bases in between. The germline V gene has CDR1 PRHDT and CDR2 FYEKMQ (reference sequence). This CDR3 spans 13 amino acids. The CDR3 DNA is TGTGCCAGCAGTCGACTAAATCTCTACGAGCAGTACTTC. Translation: CASSRLNLYEQYF.

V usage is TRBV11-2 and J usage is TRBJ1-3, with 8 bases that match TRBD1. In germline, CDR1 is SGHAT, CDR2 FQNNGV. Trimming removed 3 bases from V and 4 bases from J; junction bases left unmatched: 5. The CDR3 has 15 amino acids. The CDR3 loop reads CASSLEGTGGNTIYF. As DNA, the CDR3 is TGTGCCAGCAGCTTGGAAGGGACAGGAGGAAACACCATATATTTT.

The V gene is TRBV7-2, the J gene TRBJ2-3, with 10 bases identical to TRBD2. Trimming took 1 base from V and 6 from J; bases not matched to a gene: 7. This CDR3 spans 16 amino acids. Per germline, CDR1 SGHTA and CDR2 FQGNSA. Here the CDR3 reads CASSLVWLAGEDTQYF. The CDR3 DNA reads TGTGCCAGCAGCTTAGTTTGGCTAGCGGGGGAGGATACGCAGTATTTT. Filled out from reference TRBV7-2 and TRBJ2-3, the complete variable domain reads GAGVSQSPSNKVTEKGKDVELRCDPISGHTALYWYRQSLGQGLEFLIYFQGNSAPDKSGLPSDRFSAERTGGSVSTLTIQRTQQEDSAVYLCASSLVWLAGEDTQYFGPGTRLTVL.

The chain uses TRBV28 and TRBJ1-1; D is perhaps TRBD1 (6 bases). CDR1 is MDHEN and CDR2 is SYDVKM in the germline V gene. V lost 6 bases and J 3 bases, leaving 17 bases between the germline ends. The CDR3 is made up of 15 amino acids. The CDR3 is CASSPGARGDTEAFF. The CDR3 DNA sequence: TGTGCCAGCAGCCCTGGGGCCAGGGGTGACACTGAAGCTTTCTTT.

CDR3 protein: CASSLVGLGTGNLAYEQYF. CDR3 nucleotide sequence: TGCGCCAGCAGCTTGGTGGGCTTGGGGACAGGGAATTTGGCCTACGAGCAGTACTTC. The rearrangement uses TRBV5-1 and TRBJ2-7, with TRBD1 matching over 9 bases. This CDR3 is built from 19 residues. The germline CDR1 and CDR2 sequences are SGHRS and YFSETQ. With 0 bases clipped from V and 2 bases from J, the junction kept 15 bases outside the gene matches.

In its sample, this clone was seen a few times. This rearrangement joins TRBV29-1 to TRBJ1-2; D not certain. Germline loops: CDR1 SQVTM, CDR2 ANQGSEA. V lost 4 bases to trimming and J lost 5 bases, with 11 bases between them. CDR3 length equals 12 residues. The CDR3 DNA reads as TGCAGCGTTGCAGGTTGGGTATATGGCTACACCTTC. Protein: CSVAGWVYGYTF.

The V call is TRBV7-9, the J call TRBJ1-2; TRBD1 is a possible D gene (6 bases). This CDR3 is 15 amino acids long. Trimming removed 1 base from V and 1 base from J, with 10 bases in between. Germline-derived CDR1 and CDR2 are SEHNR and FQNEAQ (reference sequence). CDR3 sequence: CASSLVAGDNYGYTF. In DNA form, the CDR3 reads TGTGCCAGCAGCTTAGTGGCAGGGGATAACTATGGCTACACCTTC.

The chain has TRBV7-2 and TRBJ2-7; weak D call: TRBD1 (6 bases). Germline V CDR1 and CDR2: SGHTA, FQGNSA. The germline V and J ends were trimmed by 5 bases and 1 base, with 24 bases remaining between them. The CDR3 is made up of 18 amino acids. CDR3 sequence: CASSLRSAQSGVSYEQYF. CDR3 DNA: TGTGCCAGCAGCCTACGTTCAGCTCAATCAGGGGTGTCCTACGAGCAGTACTTC.

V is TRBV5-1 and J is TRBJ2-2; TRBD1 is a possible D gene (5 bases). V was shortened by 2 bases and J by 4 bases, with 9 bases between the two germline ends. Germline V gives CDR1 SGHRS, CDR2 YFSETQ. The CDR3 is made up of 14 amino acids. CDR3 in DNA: TGCGCCAGCAGCTTACAGACAGCCACCGGGGAGCTGTTTTTT. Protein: CASSLQTATGELFF. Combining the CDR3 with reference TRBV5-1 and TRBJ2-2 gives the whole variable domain KAGVTQTPRYLIKTRGQQVTLSCSPISGHRSVSWYQQTPGQGLQFLFEYFSETQRNKGNFPGRFSGRQFSNSRSEMNVSTLELGDSALYLCASSLQTATGELFFGEGSRLTVL.

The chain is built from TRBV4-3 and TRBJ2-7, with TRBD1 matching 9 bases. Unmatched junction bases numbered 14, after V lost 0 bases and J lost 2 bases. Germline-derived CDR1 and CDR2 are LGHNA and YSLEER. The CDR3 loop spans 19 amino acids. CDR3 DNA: TGCGCCAGCAGCCAAGATAAACCCCCCACGACAGGGGGGACCTACGAGCAGTACTTC. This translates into CASSQDKPPTTGGTYEQYF.

CDR3 bases: TGTGCCTGGAGTACAACTTCCGGGGGAAACACCATATATTTT. Amino acid sequence: CAWSTTSGGNTIYF. The chain links TRBV30 to TRBJ1-3; unclear D gene. The germline gives CDR1 GTSNPN, CDR2 SVGIG (reference sequence). V lost 2 bases and J 4 bases, leaving 12 bases between the germline ends. The CDR3 extends over 14 amino acids.